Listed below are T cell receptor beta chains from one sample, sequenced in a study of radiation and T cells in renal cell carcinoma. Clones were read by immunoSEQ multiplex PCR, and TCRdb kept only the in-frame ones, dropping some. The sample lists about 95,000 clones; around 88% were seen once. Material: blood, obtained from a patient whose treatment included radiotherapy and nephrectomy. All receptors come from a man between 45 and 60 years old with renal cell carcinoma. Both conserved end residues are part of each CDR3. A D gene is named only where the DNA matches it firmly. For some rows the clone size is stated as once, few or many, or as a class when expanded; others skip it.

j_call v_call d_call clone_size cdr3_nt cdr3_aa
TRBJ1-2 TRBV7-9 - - TGTGCCAGCAGCTTAAGTTCGGCAGGGGCAGGCTATGGCTACACCTTC CASSLSSAGAGYGYTF
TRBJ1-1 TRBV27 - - TGTGCCAGCAGGATAGGCACTGAAGCTTTCTTT CASRIGTEAFF
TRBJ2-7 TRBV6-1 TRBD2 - TGTGCCAGCAGTGAAATCCAGCGGGGATACGAGCAGTACTTC CASSEIQRGYEQYF
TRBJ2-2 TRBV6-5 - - TGTGCCAGCAGTTACTCCCTCTGGGACGCCGGGGAGCTGTTTTTT CASSYSLWDAGELFF
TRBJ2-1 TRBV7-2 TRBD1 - TGTGCCAGCAGCTCCCTGGGACAGGGTAGGTCCTACTACAATGAGCAGTTCTTC CASSSLGQGRSYYNEQFF
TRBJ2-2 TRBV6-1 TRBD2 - TGTGCCAGCAGAGAACTCCTAGCGGCTGGCGGGGAGCTGTTTTTT CASRELLAAGGELFF
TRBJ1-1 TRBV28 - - TGTGCCAGCAGTTTAAGCAACAGGTGGAACACTGAAGCTTTCTTT CASSLSNRWNTEAFF
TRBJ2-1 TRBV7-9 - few TGTGCCAGCAGCTTACGGGCTGGGCTAGCCCGCAATGAGCAGTTCTTC CASSLRAGLARNEQFF
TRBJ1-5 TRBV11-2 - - TGTGCCAGCAGCCCCCGCTTGGATGGACCCCAGCATTTT CASSPRLDGPQHF
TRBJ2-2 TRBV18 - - TGTGCCAGCTCACCACCATCCAGAAACACCGGGGAGCTGTTTTTT CASSPPSRNTGELFF
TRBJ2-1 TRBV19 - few TGTGCCAGTAGTATAGAAAGGGACAATGAGCAGTTCTTC CASSIERDNEQFF
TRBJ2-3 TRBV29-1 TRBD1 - TGCAGCGTTGAGACAGGGGCAGATACGCAGTATTTT CSVETGADTQYF
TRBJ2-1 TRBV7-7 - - TGTGCTAGCAGCCTCGGTAGTTATCATCGGTGCAATGAGCAGTTCTTC CASSLGSYHRCNEQFF
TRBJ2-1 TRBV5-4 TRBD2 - TGTGCCAGCAGCTTGGAAGGCGGGAGCAGGAATGAGCAGTTCTTC CASSLEGGSRNEQFF
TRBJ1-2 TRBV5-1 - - TGCGCCAGCAGCTTGGCGGGTTTGGACGGCTACACCTTC CASSLAGLDGYTF
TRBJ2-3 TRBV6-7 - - TGTGCCAGCAGTTACTCTGTCGCTCTGAATACGCAGTATTTT CASSYSVALNTQYF
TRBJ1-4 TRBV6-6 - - TGTGCCACCCGGAATTCGGCTAATGAAAAACTGTTTTTT CATRNSANEKLFF
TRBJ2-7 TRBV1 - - TGCACCAGCAGCCAAGGTGTCGTACCCAGCGGGACCCTTCTTCTCTACGAGCAGTACTTC CTSSQGVVPSGTLLLYEQYF
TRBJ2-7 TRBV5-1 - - TGCGCCAGCAGCTTGGAACGAGCCTACGAGCAGTACTTC CASSLERAYEQYF
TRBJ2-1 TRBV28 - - TGTGCCAGCAGTTCCCTAGCGAGAATTTGGAATGAGCAGTTCTTC CASSSLARIWNEQFF
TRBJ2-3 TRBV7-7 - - TGTGCTAGCAGCTTAGGAGGGGCGACCACAGATACGCAGTATTTT CASSLGGATTDTQYF
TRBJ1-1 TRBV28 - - TGTGCCAGCAACCGCCAGAGAATGAACACTGAAGCTTTCTTT CASNRQRMNTEAFF
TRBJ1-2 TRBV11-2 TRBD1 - TGTGCCAGCAGCTTTAGCACTCGGACAGGGGGCGATGGCTACACCTTC CASSFSTRTGGDGYTF
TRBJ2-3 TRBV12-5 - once TGTGCTAGTGGTTTGGAGCCAGATACGCAGTATTTT CASGLEPDTQYF
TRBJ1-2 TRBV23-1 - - TGCGCCAGCAGTCGATCCGGGAAGTCGGGAGGCTACACCTTC CASSRSGKSGGYTF
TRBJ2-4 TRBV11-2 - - TGTGCCAGCAGCGGATCTGACCTTCAGCTTCAGTACTTC CASSGSDLQLQYF
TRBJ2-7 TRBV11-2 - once TGTGCCAGCAGAGGTGCAAGAGGACGACCCTACGAGCAGTACTTC CASRGARGRPYEQYF
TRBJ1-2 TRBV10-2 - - TGCGCCAGCAGTGAAACCGGGACTGCTCACTATGGCTACACCTTC CASSETGTAHYGYTF
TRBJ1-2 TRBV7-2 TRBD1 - TGTGCCAGCAGCTTACCTGGACAGGGGGCGGGTGGCTATGGCTACACCTTC CASSLPGQGAGGYGYTF
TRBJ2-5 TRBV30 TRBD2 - TGTGCCTGGGCGACTAGCGGACGGCAAGAGACCCAGTACTTC CAWATSGRQETQYF
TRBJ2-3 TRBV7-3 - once TGTGCCAGCAGCTTATTTGGGACGGAATCAGATACGCAGTATTTT CASSLFGTESDTQYF
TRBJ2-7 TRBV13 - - TGTGCCAGCAGCTTAGAAGGGGGTCAGTACGAGCAGTACTTC CASSLEGGQYEQYF